The clone carrying this T cell receptor (beta chain) was recorded only once. Its antigen is unknown. V was cut by 9 bases and J by 5 bases, with 12 bases left in between. CDR3 length equals 12 residues. MiXCR, run by TCRdb on the 5' RACE reads, gives a single entry per CDR3 protein. The sample yields roughly 5,900 distinct CDR3 sequences, approximately 69% seen once. Whole-study results and caveats: Tumor Treg TCRs overlapped most with tumor naive CD4+ cells. The larger cohort examined one V-J beta rearrangement, not whole repertoires. Tumor memory CD4+ T cell TCR gene usage clustered with blood and lymph node memory CD4+ cells and lymph node naive CD4+ cells.

Sequencing was carried out using memory CD4+ T cells sorted from a lymph node. Stated subset: memory CD4+ T cells, CD4+CD45RO+CD25-. This sequence was found in a female donor with breast cancer. V usage is TRBV12-3 or TRBV12-4 and J usage is TRBJ2-3; possible D gene TRBD2, 5 bases. The CDR3 reads CASTWAGDTQYF. Written as DNA, the CDR3 is TGTGCCAGTACCTGGGCGGGAGATACGCAGTATTTT.